This TCR beta chain is from a study of molecular identifiers for immune sequencing clone quantification. Study information: Naive CD8 RNA (about 19,000 or 110,000 cells) was divided into five aliquots, with four sequenced.

This CDR3 contains 14 residues. CDR1 MNHEY and CDR2 SMNVEV come from the germline V gene (reference sequence). With 1 base removed from V and 7 bases from J, the gap between germline ends came to 11 bases. Methods described previously were used for bulk TCR libraries, and listed TCR primers were applied. A single record per CDR3 protein comes from TCRdb applying MiXCR to the PCR reads. Among around 460,000 distinct CDR3 sequences, around 21% were seen once, and the ten largest hold around 0.84%. This receptor was identified in a human donor in good health. Some libraries in this study had Jurkat cell RNA spiked in. This chain links TRBV27 with TRBJ2-1; D possibly corresponds to TRBD1 (6 bases). The sequenced material came from naive CD8+ T cells from blood, with Jurkat cell RNA spiked in. Described subset: FACS-sorted CD8+CD4-CCR7+CD45RA+ naive T cells. The CDR3 coding sequence is TGTGCCAGCAGTTTATTGACAGGTGGAAATGAGCAGTTCTTC. Amino acids: CASSLLTGGNEQFF.